The 20 T cell receptor beta chains listed next were all sequenced from one sample in a study of cytomegalovirus exposure and HLA in healthy donors. The primer mix had 60 Vbeta and 13 Jbeta primers. Clones were read by immunoSEQ multiplex PCR, and TCRdb kept only the in-frame ones, dropping some. This repertoire shows about 61,000 clones, more than 70% found once; its top ten account for more than 1.3%. Sequenced sample: PBMCs. All receptors derive from a man younger than 40 in good health and CMV-seropositive.

This chain connects TRBV5-3 to TRBJ2-7; 7 bases map to TRBD1. TRBV5-3 falls under the ORF class, with uncertain function. This CDR3 has 13 amino acids. V gave up 10 bases and J gave up 4 bases; unmatched junction bases: 11. The CDR3 coding sequence is TGTGCCGGAGCACAGGGGATCGGTTACGAGCAGTACTTC. As protein: CAGAQGIGYEQYF.

The rearrangement joins TRBV29-1 to TRBJ2-5; 8 nucleotides match TRBD1. V shed 7 bases and J 0 bases; nucleotides not matched to a gene: 7. The CDR3 extends over 14 amino acids. Germline values: CDR1 SQVTM, CDR2 ANQGSEA. The CDR3 protein is CSGGQGEYQETQYF. CDR3 DNA: TGCAGCGGCGGACAGGGCGAGTACCAAGAGACCCAGTACTTC.

In DNA, the CDR3 is TGTGCCAGCAGCTTAGGTCCTAGCGGGATTATCGCAGATACGCAGTATTTT. Its protein product is CASSLGPSGIIADTQYF. This chain links TRBV7-8 with TRBJ2-3; TRBD2 matches at 9 bases. CDR1 is SGHVS and CDR2 is FQNEAQ in the germline V gene. V shed 1 base, J shed 4 bases, and the junction held 9 bases outside the gene matches. The CDR3 runs 17 residues.

The chain couples TRBV27 to TRBJ2-3; no reliable D call. The CDR3 loop spans 14 amino acids. Trimming cost V 5 bases and J 0 bases, with 9 bases left between them. CDR1 is MNHEY and CDR2 is SMNVEV in the germline V gene (reference sequence). The CDR3 DNA sequence: TGTGCCAGCAGTAGCCAAACTAGCACAGATACGCAGTATTTT. It specifies CASSSQTSTDTQYF.

The chain uses TRBV27 and TRBJ2-7, with TRBD1 identical over 11 bases. CDR3 size: 17 residues. Trimming took 6 bases from V and 2 from J; bases not matched to a gene: 12. Germline lookup yields CDR1 MNHEY and CDR2 SMNVEV (reference sequence). The CDR3 nucleotides are TGTGCCAGCAGCCCGGTTTTCGGACAGGGGGCAACCTACGAGCAGTACTTC. Its translation: CASSPVFGQGATYEQYF.

This clone was detected only once. The V call is TRBV7-9, the J call TRBJ2-3; no clear D. The germline V gene encodes CDR1 SEHNR and CDR2 FQNEAQ (reference sequence). This CDR3 contains 15 residues. The germline V and J ends were trimmed by 2 bases and 2 bases, with 11 bases remaining between them. CDR3 coding DNA: TGTGCCAGCAGCTTAAATTCTGAACACACAGATACGCAGTATTTT. Its translation is CASSLNSEHTDTQYF.

The chain recombines TRBV5-1 with TRBJ2-3; weak D call: TRBD2 (5 bases). The V end was cut by 4 bases, the J end by 4 bases, with 16 bases between. The germline CDR1 and CDR2 sequences are SGHRS and YFSETQ. CDR3 length: 15 residues. Here the CDR3 reads CASSPTKEEADTQYF. The CDR3, as DNA: TGCGCCAGCAGCCCTACAAAGGAGGAGGCAGATACGCAGTATTTT.

This rearrangement joins TRBV28 to TRBJ1-3, with D perhaps TRBD1 (5 bases). Germline CDR1 and CDR2: MDHEN and SYDVKM. This CDR3 has 14 residues. Trimming shortened V by 1 base and J by 4 bases, and 8 bases separated the two germline ends. The CDR3 nucleotides are TGTGCCAGCAGTTTATCAGGGTACGGAAACACCATATATTTT. Residues: CASSLSGYGNTIYF.

The J gene is TRBJ1-4, the V gene TRBV30, with TRBD1 matching 7 bases. Germline lookup yields CDR1 GTSNPN and CDR2 SVGIG (reference sequence). This CDR3 region has 14 residues. V lost 2 bases to trimming and J lost 7 bases; unmatched junction nucleotides: 7. The CDR3 coding sequence is TGTGCCTGGAGTTTGAACAGGGGCAGTGAAAAACTGTTTTTT. Its translation: CAWSLNRGSEKLFF.

The chain employs TRBV28 and TRBJ2-3; 10 nucleotides align to TRBD2. The V and J ends lost 3 bases and 5 bases, in that order; junction bases with no gene match: 8. The length of the CDR3 is 16 residues. From germline, CDR1 is MDHEN and CDR2 SYDVKM. CDR3: CASSFVLAGVGDTQYF. The CDR3 region has the DNA TGTGCCAGCAGTTTTGTTCTAGCGGGAGTTGGAGATACGCAGTATTTT.

The chain recombines TRBV10-3 with TRBJ1-3, with no clear D. Looked up from germline, CDR1 is ENHRY and CDR2 is SYGVKD. Trimming removed 10 bases from V and 0 bases from J, with 10 bases in between. The CDR3 is made up of 13 amino acids. In DNA form, the CDR3 reads TGTGCCAGTCAAGAGGTCTCTGGAAACACCATATATTTT. It yields the protein CASQEVSGNTIYF.

This chain connects TRBV18 to TRBJ2-7; 8 positions agree with TRBD2. The germline gives CDR1 KGHSH, CDR2 LQKENI. Trimming took 3 bases from V and 6 from J; bases not matched to a gene: 7. CDR3 length equals 14 residues. The chain's CDR3 is CASSPGSGRSEQYF. CDR3 in DNA: TGTGCCAGCTCACCGGGGAGCGGGAGATCCGAGCAGTACTTC.

The chain is built from TRBV7-9 and TRBJ2-1, with TRBD1 matching over 7 bases. CDR3 length: 16 amino acids. Germline V gene sequence: CDR1 SEHNR, CDR2 FQNEAQ (reference sequence). Trimming at V came to 3 bases and at J to 5 bases, leaving 10 bases not matched to a gene. The CDR3 bases are TGTGCCAGCAGCTTCATGATTGGACAGGCGGACAATGAGCAGTTCTTC. This sequence encodes CASSFMIGQADNEQFF.

V usage is TRBV5-1 and J usage is TRBJ2-7, with D possibly matching TRBD1 (6 bases). The germline V gene has CDR1 SGHRS and CDR2 YFSETQ. This CDR3 comprises 15 residues. The V gene lost 0 bases and the J gene lost 2 bases, with 12 bases spanning the gap. The CDR3: CASSLGGLWAYEQYF. The DNA for the CDR3 is TGCGCCAGCAGCTTGGGGGGGCTGTGGGCCTACGAGCAGTACTTC.

The chain combines TRBV19 with TRBJ2-2; 9 bases match TRBD1. After removal of 6 bases from V and 1 base from J, the junction contained 6 bases not matched to a gene. This CDR3 spans 16 amino acids. The germline CDR1 and CDR2 sequences are LNHDA and SQIVND (reference sequence). CDR3 sequence reads: CASSMRGQGNTGELFF. CDR3 in DNA: TGTGCCAGTAGCATGAGGGGACAGGGGAACACCGGGGAGCTGTTTTTT.

The chain employs TRBV30 and TRBJ1-1; TRBD1 aligns across 10 bases. Germline V gene sequence: CDR1 GTSNPN, CDR2 SVGIG (reference sequence). The CDR3 contains 17 residues. V dropped 4 bases and J dropped 2; count of bases not matched to a gene: 13. Here the CDR3 reads CAWTSSGDRGLNTEAFF. In nucleotides, the CDR3 is TGTGCCTGGACCTCATCCGGGGACAGGGGACTCAACACTGAAGCTTTCTTT.

The chain employs TRBV28 and TRBJ1-2, with D maybe TRBD1 (6 bases). The CDR3 covers 14 residues. V was pared by 3 bases and J by 4 bases, with 12 bases between. The germline gives CDR1 MDHEN, CDR2 SYDVKM. Here the CDR3 DNA reads TGTGCCAGCAGTTTGGGACACCTATCCTATGGCTACACCTTC. Encoded protein: CASSLGHLSYGYTF.

The gene calls are TRBV5-1 and TRBJ2-2; 8 nucleotides align to TRBD2. Per the germline V gene, CDR1 is SGHRS and CDR2 is YFSETQ. Losses at the gene ends were 3 bases for V and 0 bases for J; bases not matched to a gene: 1. The CDR3 contains 15 residues. DNA of the CDR3: TGCGCCAGCAGCTCGGGACTAGCGAACACCGGGGAGCTGTTTTTT. Translated, it gives CASSSGLANTGELFF.

The chain employs TRBV14 and TRBJ2-1, with 7 nucleotides matching TRBD2. This CDR3 region has 13 residues. From germline, CDR1 is SGHDN and CDR2 FVKESK. With 2 bases clipped from V and 7 bases from J, the junction kept 2 bases outside the gene matches. The CDR3 bases are TGTGCCAGCAGCCAACGAGCGGGAAATGAGCAGTTCTTC. It yields the protein CASSQRAGNEQFF.

The chain uses TRBV7-2 and TRBJ2-2, with 7 bases that match TRBD1. The CDR3 length is 13 residues. The V and J ends lost 5 bases and 6 bases, in that order; junction bases with no gene match: 3. CDR1 SGHTA and CDR2 FQGNSA come from the germline V gene. Written as DNA, the CDR3 is TGTGCCAGCAGCGGAGACAGGGCCGGGGAGCTGTTTTTT. Protein sequence: CASSGDRAGELFF.